This TCR beta chain was sequenced during a study of T cell responses to AZD1222 COVID-19 vaccine. Germline assignment: CDR1 MDHEN and CDR2 SYDVKM. The CDR3 consists of 17 residues. The V gene lost 6 bases and the J gene lost 0 bases, with 17 bases spanning the gap. Profiling relied on immunoSEQ multiplex PCR, and the TCRdb table lists in-frame clones only, not all of them. Of some 100,000 clones detected, about 89% appear once; the ten largest clones hold roughly 7.1%. As to this clone: What it recognizes is unknown.

Study-wide findings and caveats: Most donors were white British, females outnumbered males, and clonal diversity was possibly underestimated.

Pooling was applied to second doses at about 4 or about 12 weeks. The sample was peripheral blood, taken 28 days after the second AZD1222 dose. This receptor was identified in an adult who received the AZD1222 COVID-19 vaccine. The chain is built from TRBV28 and TRBJ1-4, with D possibly TRBD1 on 6 matching bases. This CDR3 reads CASREGWGAPTNEKLFF. The CDR3 nucleotides read TGTGCCAGCAGGGAGGGGTGGGGGGCCCCAACTAATGAAAAACTGTTTTTT.